The source of this T cell receptor beta chain is a study of Ad26.COV2.S vaccination and SARS-CoV-2 variants. For the study at large: The study gave Ad26.COV2.S intramuscularly, once or twice 56 days apart.

Notes on the study in general: Measures of TCR breadth and depth may have fallen short of total T cell responses. Participants given vaccine showed non-spike TCR breadth similar to that of placebo recipients.

Treatment noted: around 19 received Ad26.COV2.S at low or high dose, single or two shots; 5 received placebo; per-sample allocation not given. Sampling happened 63 days after the first vaccine or placebo injection. The sample came from a Boston adult aged 18-55 years. Assay used: immunoSEQ multiplex PCR; TCRdb lists only in-frame clones, some missing. The sample includes hundreds of thousands of clones, around 86% of them seen just once. Per germline, CDR1 KGHDR and CDR2 SFDVKD. V gave up 1 base and J gave up 0 bases; unmatched junction bases: 7. The CDR3 length is 19 residues. Worth noting for this clone: Its target is unknown.

The TCR sequence derives from a person aged 18-65 years who received the Ad26.COV2.S COVID-19 vaccine or a placebo. Sequenced material: peripheral blood, taken in a trial of Ad26.COV2.S vaccine versus placebo. This chain connects TRBV24-1 to TRBJ1-4; 10 nucleotides line up with TRBD1. The CDR3 coding sequence is TGTGCCACCAGTGATTTCGTGGACAGGGGGGTTTCAACTAATGAAAAACTGTTTTTT. This translates into CATSDFVDRGVSTNEKLFF.